These 14 T cell receptor beta chains were all obtained from the same sample, sequenced in a study of T cells in Graves' hyperthyroidism and ophthalmopathy. Amplified regions were TCR beta CDR3 sequences from RNA transcripts. During a first-round RT-PCR of the TCR CDR3, the HTBI primer set was used. Each CDR3 protein gets one entry after TCRdb re-called the multiplex PCR reads with MiXCR. The sample holds some 400,000 distinct CDR3 sequences; roughly 14% are singletons and the top ten take approximately 9.9%. The sequenced sample was blood. Receptor source: a woman aged 55-70 years with Graves' hyperthyroidism.

This clonotype was seen many times. The chain is built from TRBV7-3 and TRBJ2-3; 7 bases are shared with TRBD1. The V and J ends lost 1 base and 4 bases, in that order; junction bases with no gene match: 5. CDR1 and CDR2 from the germline V gene are SGHTA and FQGTGA. The CDR3 has 15 residues. CDR3 coding DNA: TGTGCCAGCAGCTTAATGGGACAGCTGGCAGATACGCAGTATTTT. The encoded protein is CASSLMGQLADTQYF.

The chain is built from TRBV3-1 and TRBJ2-5; tentative D call: TRBD1 (8 bases). The CDR3 is 15 amino acids. Trimming shortened V by 3 bases and J by 4 bases, and 15 bases separated the two germline ends. Germline V gene lookup returns CDR1 LGHDT and CDR2 YNNKEL (reference sequence). CDR3 nucleotides: TGTGCCAGCAGCCATACCACAGGGGGGGGAGAGACCCAGTACTTC. The encoded protein is CASSHTTGGGETQYF.

This clonotype was detected many times. CDR3 DNA: TGTGCCAGCTCACCAAATGGGGATGGCTACACCTTC. Residues: CASSPNGDGYTF. The V gene is TRBV18, the J gene TRBJ1-2, with D uncertain. The CDR3 totals 12 residues. Trimming took 2 bases from V and 6 from J, leaving 7 bases between them. Germline V gene data show CDR1 as KGHSH and CDR2 as LQKENI.

This clonotype was seen a few times. It may be a read error: a sequence one base away is much more abundant. The gene calls are TRBV9 and TRBJ1-1; D uncertain. Per the germline V gene, CDR1 is SGDLS and CDR2 is YYNGEE. Trimming removed 3 bases from V and 0 bases from J, with 15 bases in between. The CDR3 has 16 amino acids. CDR3 DNA: TGTGCCAGCAGCGAGAATCCGGTACATCTGAACACTGAAGCTTTCTTT. Amino acid sequence: CASSENPVHLNTEAFF.

This clonotype showed up many times. The gene calls are TRBV5-8 and TRBJ2-3, with D perhaps TRBD2 (6 bases). The CDR3 is 12 residues long. Per germline, CDR1 SGHTS and CDR2 YDEGEE. V lost 4 bases and J lost 4, with 7 bases in between. The CDR3 sequence is CASSRGSDTQYF. The CDR3, as DNA: TGTGCCAGCAGCCGGGGGTCAGATACGCAGTATTTT.

This clonotype was recorded at least ten times. The genes are TRBV2 and TRBJ2-4, with D possibly matching TRBD1 (6 bases). The CDR3 is 16 amino acids. Trimming stripped 6 bases from V and 0 bases from J, with 15 bases between. Germline V gene lookup returns CDR1 SNHLY and CDR2 FYNNEI. The CDR3, as DNA: TGTGCCAGCAGGCGTCAGGGGCCCCTAGCCAAAAACATTCAGTACTTC. Translated, it gives CASRRQGPLAKNIQYF. The full variable domain, with the rest looked up from reference TRBV2 and TRBJ2-4, is EPEVTQTPSHQVTQMGQEVILRCVPISNHLYFYWYRQILGQKVEFLVSFYNNEISEKSEIFDDQFSVERPDGSNFTLKIRSTKLEDSAMYFCASRRQGPLAKNIQYFGAGTRLSVL.

The chain has TRBV9 and TRBJ1-6; no clear D. CDR1 and CDR2 from the germline V gene are SGDLS and YYNGEE. The CDR3 runs 13 residues. Trimming pared 2 bases from V and 5 bases from J, leaving 5 bases between. CDR3 protein: CASSVDNNSPLHF. In nucleotides, the CDR3 is TGTGCCAGCAGCGTCGATAATAATTCACCCCTCCACTTT.

The V gene is TRBV4-1, the J gene TRBJ2-3; D is ambiguous. Trimming took 0 bases from V and 8 from J, leaving 6 bases between them. The CDR3 has 12 residues. Germline assignment: CDR1 MGHRA and CDR2 YSYEKL. CDR3 sequence: CASSQDRGTQYF. CDR3 DNA: TGCGCCAGCAGCCAAGATAGAGGTACGCAGTATTTT.

This clonotype was counted at least ten times. The genes are TRBV20-1 and TRBJ2-1; D is uncertain. Trimming cost V 3 bases and J 4 bases, with 25 bases left between them. This CDR3 is 18 amino acids long. CDR1 and CDR2 (germline): DFQATT, SNEGSKA (reference sequence). CDR3 amino acids: CSASPPGGQTTIYNEQFF. CDR3 DNA sequence: TGCAGTGCTAGTCCACCTGGCGGCCAAACCACCATTTACAATGAGCAGTTCTTC.

Only one count was recorded for this clonotype. A much larger clone differs from this one at a single base, so this may be a read error. This sequence joins TRBV24-1 and TRBJ2-7; no clear D. The germline V gene encodes CDR1 KGHDR and CDR2 SFDVKD. CDR3 length: 14 residues. CDR3 residues: CATSDPTTSHEQYF. The DNA of the CDR3 is TGTGCCACCAGTGATCCAACGACCTCCCACGAGCAGTACTTC.

This clonotype showed up just a few times. V usage is TRBV6-2 or TRBV6-3 and J usage is TRBJ2-7; D is unresolved. The germline gives CDR1 MNHEY, CDR2 SVGEGT. V lost 0 bases to trimming and J lost 6 bases, with 6 bases between them. CDR3 length: 12 residues. This chain's CDR3 is CASSYSFPEQYF. CDR3 in DNA: TGTGCCAGCAGTTACTCATTCCCCGAGCAGTACTTC.

This clonotype was counted many times. This chain joins TRBV24-1 and TRBJ2-1; D remains ambiguous. CDR1 is KGHDR and CDR2 is SFDVKD in the germline V gene. This CDR3 contains 16 residues. The V end was cut by 4 bases, the J end by 3 bases, with 15 bases between. The DNA of the CDR3 is TGTGCCACCAGTGACTACCGGGCCAAGGGCTACAATGAGCAGTTCTTC. This translates into CATSDYRAKGYNEQFF.

This clonotype was counted ten times or more. The chain is built from TRBV28 and TRBJ2-3, with TRBD2 identical over 7 bases. J was trimmed by 3 bases and V by 7 bases; bases with no gene match: 7. CDR1 and CDR2 (germline): MDHEN, SYDVKM. The CDR3 is 14 amino acids. Here the CDR3 DNA reads TGTGCCAGCACCATGGGGGGGAGGACAGATACGCAGTATTTT. Its translation is CASTMGGRTDTQYF. Combining the CDR3 with reference TRBV28 and TRBJ2-3 gives the whole variable domain DVKVTQSSRYLVKRTGEKVFLECVQDMDHENMFWYRQDPGLGLRLIYFSYDVKMKEKGDIPEGYSVSREKKERFSLILESASTNQTSMYLCASTMGGRTDTQYFGPGTRLTVL.

V is TRBV11-3 and J is TRBJ2-5; D might be TRBD2 (6 bases). The CDR3 contains 14 residues. The germline V gene has CDR1 SGHNT and CDR2 YENEEA. The ends were cut back, 5 bases at V and 5 bases at J, with 15 bases in the middle. The CDR3 coding sequence is TGTGCCAGCAGCGGCGGGGTGGGGCTGGAGACCCAGTACTTC. Translation: CASSGGVGLETQYF.